This T cell receptor beta chain was found in a study of shared clonotypes between healthy human individuals. This clone was seen once. Each replicate PCR on the sorted subsets used approximately 180 ng DNA (roughly 27,000 T cell genomes). Assay: immunoSEQ multiplex PCR; the TCRdb copy retains only in-frame clones and omits some. Counted here are roughly 2.5 million clones, over 85% occurring once; the ten biggest clones make up over 0.12%. Germline trimming cut 6 bases from V and 7 bases from J; bases unmatched to any gene: 9. The CDR3 contains 13 residues. Germline-derived CDR1 and CDR2 are SNHLY and FYNNEI.

Sequenced: naive CD4+ T cells sorted from blood. Subset noted: CD45RA+ positively selected. The sequence came from a man aged 18 to 35 in good health. V usage is TRBV2 and J usage is TRBJ2-7; 7 bases map to TRBD1. In DNA form, the CDR3 reads TGTGCCAGCAGCGGAACAGGGGCCGGGGAGCAGTACTTC. Protein sequence: CASSGTGAGEQYF.